This TCR beta chain is drawn from a study of identical twins. This clonotype came up many times. TCRdb used MiXCR to reprocess the 5' RACE reads, holding one entry per CDR3 protein. The sample consists of some 1,700,000 distinct CDR3 sequences, about 30% of them appearing once. The CDR3 loop spans 15 amino acids. Per germline, CDR1 SGHTA and CDR2 FQGNSA. V was clipped by 4 bases and J by 2 bases, with 13 bases between them. Sequencing was done on a sample of cord blood. The V and J genes are TRBV7-2 and TRBJ2-3; possibly TRBD2 for D (5 bases). The receptor was isolated from a newborn girl in good health. CDR3 nucleotide sequence: TGTGCCAGCAGCTCCCACAGCGGAACCACAGATACGCAGTATTTT. Its protein is CASSSHSGTTDTQYF. Using reference TRBV7-2 and TRBJ2-3 for the parts outside the CDR3, the full variable domain is GAGVSQSPSNKVTEKGKDVELRCDPISGHTALYWYRQSLGQGLEFLIYFQGNSAPDKSGLPSDRFSAERTGGSVSTLTIQRTQQEDSAVYLCASSSHSGTTDTQYFGPGTRLTVL.